This TCR beta chain comes out of a study of OX40 agonist ivuxolimab in advanced cancers. Study-level background: Ivuxolimab was administered intravenously to patients at 0.01 to 10 mg/kg every 2 weeks.

Germline V gene data show CDR1 as LNHNV and CDR2 as YYDKDF (reference sequence). This CDR3 is built from 14 residues. V was trimmed by 1 base and J by 10 bases, leaving 14 bases between them. Clones were sequenced by immunoSEQ multiplex PCR, and TCRdb holds only the in-frame ones, with some missing. Of some 77,000 clones in the sample, around nine tenths were seen once. Sampling times: baseline, cycle 4 day 1, cycle 7 day 1. Findings and limits, study-wide: Still undetermined is the antigen specificity of the expanded peripheral T cells.

For this clone: Its target is not known.

The sequence was collected from an adult with an advanced solid tumor such as melanoma, head and neck, liver or kidney cancer. The sequenced sample was CD4+ or CD8+ T cells sorted from blood, obtained in a trial of the OX40 agonist ivuxolimab. The gene calls are TRBV15 and TRBJ2-4, with D tentatively TRBD1 or TRBD2 (5 bases each). The CDR3 DNA follows: TGTGCCACCAGCAGAGCTAGAGAGGGGAATATTCAGTACTTC. This translates into CATSRAREGNIQYF.